The 26 T cell receptor beta chains listed next were all sequenced from one sample in a study of Ad26.COV2.S vaccination and SARS-CoV-2 variants. Using immunoSEQ multiplex PCR, the repertoire was profiled, and TCRdb retains in-frame clones only, with some absent. The table lists some 390,000 clones, over 75% of them singletons. Indicated treatment: some 20 received Ad26.COV2.S at low or high dose, single or two shots; five or six received placebo; per-sample allocation not given. Repertoires come from day 63 after the first vaccine or placebo injection. This sample comprised peripheral blood, obtained in a trial of Ad26.COV2.S vaccine versus placebo. These receptors all stem from a person aged 18-65 years who received the Ad26.COV2.S COVID-19 vaccine or a placebo.

The chain joins TRBV19 to TRBJ2-7; D uncertain. V dropped 4 bases and J dropped 4 bases, with 23 bases sitting between them. Germline V gene data show CDR1 as LNHDA and CDR2 as SQIVND (reference sequence). There are 17 residues in the CDR3. Written as DNA, the CDR3 is TGTGCCAGTAGTACTACTCACCTACTCCGCGGACCTTACGAGCAGTACTTC. This codes for CASSTTHLLRGPYEQYF.

This rearrangement joins TRBV5-4 to TRBJ2-1; TRBD1 or TRBD2 may be the D gene (5 bases each). Trimming pared 5 bases from V and 0 bases from J, leaving 18 bases between. CDR1 and CDR2 from the germline V gene are SGHNT and YYREEE (reference sequence). This CDR3 region has 17 residues. The CDR3 DNA follows: TGTGCCAGCAGTGCAGACAGCCGAGGGGTCTCCTACAATGAGCAGTTCTTC. This encodes CASSADSRGVSYNEQFF. The complete variable domain, with remaining parts taken from reference TRBV5-4 and TRBJ2-1, reads ETGVTQSPTHLIKTRGQQVTLRCSSQSGHNTVSWYQQALGQGPQFIFQYYREEENGRGNFPPRFSGLQFPNYSSELNVNALELDDSALYLCASSADSRGVSYNEQFFGPGTRLTVL.

The chain couples TRBV6-4 to TRBJ2-3; a possible D gene is TRBD1 (6 bases). The CDR3 is 14 amino acids. V was cut by 2 bases and J by 2 bases, with 8 bases left in between. Per germline, CDR1 MRHNA and CDR2 SNTAGT. CDR3 sequence (DNA): TGTGCCAGCAGTGACACAGGGATCACAGATACGCAGTATTTT. This sequence encodes CASSDTGITDTQYF.

This rearrangement joins TRBV27 to TRBJ1-6; TRBD1 is a possible D gene (6 bases). CDR3 length equals 14 residues. Per the germline V gene, CDR1 is MNHEY and CDR2 is SMNVEV (reference sequence). V was trimmed by 9 bases and J by 7 bases, leaving 16 bases between them. The chain's CDR3 is CASRQDVANSPLHF. The CDR3 coding sequence is TGTGCCAGTAGACAGGATGTTGCGAATTCACCCCTCCACTTT.

The chain combines TRBV18 with TRBJ2-7; no firm D call. This CDR3 comprises 13 residues. Germline assignment: CDR1 KGHSH and CDR2 LQKENI. The ends were cut back, 3 bases at V and 7 bases at J, with 13 bases in the middle. The CDR3 reads CASSPGMGSEQYF. For the CDR3, the DNA is TGTGCCAGCTCACCGGGGATGGGATCTGAGCAGTACTTC.

This clone was seen only a few times. CDR3 residues: CASSPQGGGQAFF. The CDR3 nucleotides read TGTGCCAGCAGCCCCCAAGGCGGGGGCCAAGCTTTCTTT. The chain has TRBV7-2 and TRBJ1-1, with a possible D match to TRBD1 (6 bases). CDR1 and CDR2 from the germline V gene are SGHTA and FQGNSA. The V end was cut by 5 bases, the J end by 9 bases, with 16 bases between. The CDR3 is made up of 13 amino acids.

V and J are TRBV28 and TRBJ1-1, with 11 bases that match TRBD1. The V gene's germline CDR1 is MDHEN and CDR2 SYDVKM. This CDR3 region has 15 residues. The V and J ends lost 6 bases and 4 bases, in that order; junction bases with no gene match: 7. CDR3 sequence: CASRGTGGRRTEAFF. The CDR3 DNA reads TGTGCCAGCAGGGGGACAGGGGGAAGACGCACTGAAGCTTTCTTT.

The table lists this clone with a few counts. This rearrangement joins TRBV11-3 to TRBJ2-2; no definite D call. V was shortened by 1 base and J by 0 bases, with 3 bases between the two germline ends. The CDR3 consists of 14 residues. Germline-derived CDR1 and CDR2 are SGHNT and YENEEA. Written as DNA, the CDR3 is TGTGCCAGCAGCTTAGTTACGAACACCGGGGAGCTGTTTTTT. It encodes CASSLVTNTGELFF. Supplemented by reference TRBV11-3 and TRBJ2-2, the full variable domain reads EAGVVQSPRYKIIEKKQPVAFWCNPISGHNTLYWYLQNLGQGPELLIRYENEEAVDDSQLPKDRFSAERLKGVDSTLKIQPAELGDSAVYLCASSLVTNTGELFFGEGSRLTVL.

The chain recombines TRBV6-5 with TRBJ2-3; 8 nucleotides line up with TRBD2. V lost 8 bases and J lost 4; bases outside the gene matches: 11. The CDR3 contains 15 residues. Per germline, CDR1 MNHEY and CDR2 SVGAGI. The CDR3 sequence: CASVGAGGRSDTQYF. CDR3 bases: TGTGCCAGCGTTGGCGCGGGAGGCAGGTCAGATACGCAGTATTTT.

This chain links TRBV5-6 with TRBJ2-2, with D hard to call. The CDR3 is 14 residues long. CDR1 is SGHDT and CDR2 is YYEEEE in the germline V gene. Deletions cut 1 base from V and 5 bases from J, with 9 bases between. The CDR3 region is CASSLWTRTGELFF. The CDR3 DNA sequence: TGTGCCAGCAGCTTGTGGACGAGGACCGGGGAGCTGTTTTTT.

This chain connects TRBV7-2 to TRBJ2-7; 7 bases map to TRBD1. The J segment lost 0 bases and the V segment lost 5 bases, leaving 1 base of the junction unmatched. The CDR3 is 13 amino acids. In germline, CDR1 is SGHTA, CDR2 FQGNSA. DNA for the CDR3: TGTGCCAGCAGCGACAGGGTCTCCTACGAGCAGTACTTC. Translating it yields CASSDRVSYEQYF. The complete variable domain, with remaining parts taken from reference TRBV7-2 and TRBJ2-7, reads GAGVSQSPSNKVTEKGKDVELRCDPISGHTALYWYRQSLGQGLEFLIYFQGNSAPDKSGLPSDRFSAERTGGSVSTLTIQRTQQEDSAVYLCASSDRVSYEQYFGPGTRLTVT.

The chain joins TRBV11-3 to TRBJ2-7; D unresolved. CDR3 length equals 13 residues. Trimming cost V 1 base and J 6 bases, with 10 bases left between them. Germline V gene data show CDR1 as SGHNT and CDR2 as YENEEA. In DNA, the CDR3 is TGTGCCAGCAGCTTAGGGAAAGCCGCCGAGCAGTACTTC. It codes for CASSLGKAAEQYF.

The chain has TRBV2 and TRBJ2-7; 10 bases fit TRBD1. This CDR3 has 12 residues. V dropped 5 bases and J dropped 11; count of bases not matched to a gene: 6. The germline V gene has CDR1 SNHLY and CDR2 FYNNEI. The CDR3 loop is CASSLDRGREYF. The CDR3 DNA follows: TGTGCCAGCAGTCTTGACAGGGGGCGCGAGTACTTC.

The sample holds one count of this clone. Here the CDR3 reads CASSPGTGDTGELFF. In DNA form, the CDR3 reads TGTGCCAGCAGCCCCGGGACCGGGGACACCGGGGAGCTGTTTTTT. The chain has TRBV5-4 and TRBJ2-2, with D possibly called TRBD1 or TRBD2 (5 bases each). Between the trimmed V and J ends, which lost 4 bases and 3 bases, there was a span of 13 bases. Looked up from germline, CDR1 is SGHNT and CDR2 is YYREEE (reference sequence). The CDR3 loop spans 15 amino acids.

The genes are TRBV12-3 or TRBV12-4 and TRBJ2-5; D uncertain. The CDR3 is made up of 13 amino acids. Trimming left V 3 bases short and J 3 bases short, with 8 bases between. CDR3 sequence (DNA): TGTGCCAGCAGTTTCTTGGCGGAAGAGACCCAGTACTTC. As protein: CASSFLAEETQYF.

The rearrangement uses TRBV4-1 and TRBJ1-2, with 8 bases matching TRBD1. Germline values: CDR1 MGHRA, CDR2 YSYEKL. Trimming removed 0 bases from V and 5 bases from J; junction bases left unmatched: 5. CDR3 length equals 15 residues. CDR3 coding DNA: TGCGCCAGCAGCCAAGAGACAGGGGCTTGGTATGGCTACACCTTC. It is translated as CASSQETGAWYGYTF.

The V gene is TRBV28, the J gene TRBJ2-7; D remains ambiguous. CDR3 length: 13 residues. Trimming stripped 3 bases from V and 2 bases from J, with 8 bases between. Germline CDR1 reads MDHEN; CDR2 reads SYDVKM. In DNA, the CDR3 is TGTGCCAGCAGTTTTCAACGGACCTACGAGCAGTACTTC. It yields the protein CASSFQRTYEQYF.

This chain joins TRBV7-6 and TRBJ1-5; a weak D match, TRBD1 (6 bases). This CDR3 comprises 16 residues. The germline gives CDR1 SGHVS, CDR2 FNYEAQ. V shed 5 bases and J shed 7 bases, with 21 bases lying between them. This CDR3 is CASSLGQSGSGQPQHF. CDR3 in DNA: TGTGCCAGCAGCCTAGGACAGTCTGGGTCGGGCCAGCCCCAGCATTTT.

Only one count was recorded for this clone. The chain recombines TRBV5-1 with TRBJ2-3; 7 bases line up with TRBD2. V trimming: 1 base; J trimming: 5 bases; junction bases outside the gene matches: 13. Per the germline V gene, CDR1 is SGHRS and CDR2 is YFSETQ. The CDR3 is 17 residues long. The CDR3 is CASSLIESAGAGDTQYF. CDR3 sequence (DNA): TGCGCCAGCAGCTTGATTGAGTCGGCGGGAGCGGGAGATACGCAGTATTTT.

The chain uses TRBV2 and TRBJ2-5, with 9 bases that match TRBD2. The ends lost 4 bases at V and 5 bases at J; junction bases unmatched: 5. The CDR3 loop spans 14 amino acids. Germline CDR1 SNHLY, CDR2 FYNNEI. The CDR3 loop reads CASSVNSGSETQYF. The CDR3, as DNA: TGTGCCAGCAGTGTGAATAGCGGGAGTGAGACCCAGTACTTC.

The chain carries TRBV5-6 and TRBJ2-7; TRBD1 matches at 8 bases. The CDR3 contains 14 residues. Germline values: CDR1 SGHDT, CDR2 YYEEEE. The V and J ends lost 4 bases and 4 bases, in that order; junction bases with no gene match: 7. The CDR3 protein is CASSPGQGGYEQYF. The CDR3 nucleotides are TGTGCCAGCAGCCCTGGACAGGGAGGATACGAGCAGTACTTC.

The chain uses TRBV4-1 and TRBJ2-7; D call uncertain. The germline V gene encodes CDR1 MGHRA and CDR2 YSYEKL. The CDR3 runs to 15 residues. The ends were cut back, 1 base at V and 1 base at J, with 11 bases in the middle. The CDR3 loop is CASSQAHFESYEQYF. The CDR3 nucleotides are TGCGCCAGCAGCCAAGCACACTTCGAATCCTACGAGCAGTACTTC.

The chain recombines TRBV3-1 (or the pseudogene TRBV3-2) with TRBJ2-3; 9 bases map to TRBD2. In germline, CDR1 is LGHDT, CDR2 YNNKEL (reference sequence). The V segment lost 0 bases and the J segment 4 bases; nucleotides outside the gene matches: 5. CDR3 length equals 16 residues. In nucleotides, the CDR3 is TGTGCCAGCAGCCAAGATCGGGCGGGAGGGGCAGATACGCAGTATTTT. It is translated as CASSQDRAGGADTQYF.

The chain recombines TRBV24-1 with TRBJ2-6, with 7 nucleotides matching TRBD1. V shed 9 bases, J shed 4 bases, and the junction held 11 bases outside the gene matches. The CDR3 contains 16 residues. Germline CDR1 is KGHDR and CDR2 is SFDVKD. CDR3 loop: CATEWLTGDGANVLTF. The CDR3 region has the DNA TGTGCCACCGAGTGGCTCACAGGGGACGGGGCCAACGTCCTGACTTTC.

V and J are TRBV27 and TRBJ1-2; 9 nucleotides agree with TRBD1. The CDR3 spans 13 residues. With V trimmed by 5 bases and J by 7 bases, 5 bases remained unmatched. Germline V gives CDR1 MNHEY, CDR2 SMNVEV (reference sequence). Written as DNA, the CDR3 is TGTGCCAGCAGTCTCCGGACAGGGGTTGGCTACACCTTC. Its translation is CASSLRTGVGYTF.

This chain joins TRBV6-5 and TRBJ2-1, with D unresolved. Germline loops: CDR1 MNHEY, CDR2 SVGAGI. CDR3 length: 16 amino acids. V was cut by 4 bases and J by 4 bases, with 17 bases left in between. The CDR3 nucleotides are TGTGCCAGCAGTTTGGTGACTTTATCTCGGTACAATGAGCAGTTCTTC. Translated: CASSLVTLSRYNEQFF.